The 21 T cell receptor beta chains below were found in one sample sequenced in a study of T cell clonality in common variable immunodeficiency. TCRdb's copy holds only in-frame clones and misses some; the assay was immunoSEQ multiplex PCR. The data show approximately 75,000 clones, none appearing only once, with around 0.8% held by the ten largest. What was sequenced was peripheral blood mononuclear cells. The receptors were gathered from a person aged 18 to 75 in good health.

In this sample, this clone turned up many times. The CDR3 end falls 3 residues outside the read, so it is completed with the germline J gene. V and J are TRBV9 and TRBJ1-1, with TRBD1 matching over 7 bases. The germline CDR1 and CDR2 sequences are SGDLS and YYNGEE. The V gene end was trimmed by 4 bases and the J gene end by 2 bases; junction bases not matched to a gene: 8. The CDR3 is 15 residues long. CDR3 DNA (partial): TGTGCCAGCAGCCCCCCGACAGGGACTAACACTGAA. As protein: CASSPPTGTNTE. The whole CDR3 is CASSPPTGTNTEAFF. The whole variable domain, filled in from reference TRBV9 and TRBJ1-1, reads DSGVTQTPKHLITATGQRVTLRCSPRSGDLSVYWYQQSLDQGLQFLIQYYNGEERAKGNILERFSAQQFPDLHSELNLSSLELGDSALYFCASSPPTGTNTEAFFGQGTRLTVV.

The sample holds many counts of this clone. Sequencing ends 3 residues short of the CDR3 end; the germline J gene provides the rest. The V call is TRBV2, the J call TRBJ1-4; D is possibly TRBD1 (5 bases). Trimming left V 3 bases short and J 3 bases short, with 8 bases between. The CDR3 length is 14 residues. The V gene's germline CDR1 is SNHLY and CDR2 FYNNEI. CDR3 sequence reads: CASSDDSANEKLFF. The covered CDR3 bases are TGTGCCAGCAGTGATGACAGCGCTAATGAAAAA.

The table lists this clone with many counts. The read stops 3 residues short of the end of the CDR3; the missing end is completed from the germline J gene. The chain employs TRBV19 and TRBJ2-7; 7 positions match TRBD1. Germline CDR1 reads LNHDA; CDR2 reads SQIVND (reference sequence). V lost 4 bases and J lost 6; bases outside the gene matches: 6. The length of the CDR3 is 13 residues. The CDR3 here is CASSNQGVSEQYF. The covered CDR3 bases are TGTGCCAGTAGTAACCAGGGGGTGAGCGAG.

This clone showed up many times. The CDR3 end falls 3 residues outside the read, so it is completed with the germline J gene. The rearrangement joins TRBV19 to TRBJ2-5; TRBD2 might be the D (5 bases). The CDR3 sequence is 13 residues long. Deletions cut 5 bases from V and 1 base from J, with 8 bases between. CDR1 is LNHDA and CDR2 is SQIVND in the germline V gene (reference sequence). Partial CDR3 DNA: TGTGCCAGTAGTGACGGGGTCCAAGAGACC. Translating gives CASSDGVQET. The CDR3 in full is CASSDGVQETQYF.

This clone was recorded many times. Read data end 3 residues before the CDR3 end; the end is taken from the germline J gene. The J gene is TRBJ2-7, the V gene TRBV6-2 or TRBV6-3; TRBD1 is a possible D gene (6 bases). This CDR3 is built from 17 residues. Trimming removed 7 bases at V and 3 bases at J, with 25 bases between. Germline V lookup: CDR1 MNHEY, CDR2 SVGEGT. The CDR3 protein is CASTSLGRGKSSYEQYF. The sequenced CDR3 bases are TGTGCCAGCACCTCACTGGGAAGGGGGAAATCAAGCTACGAG.

At least ten counts were recorded for this clone. Sequencing ends 3 residues short of the CDR3 end; the germline J gene provides the rest. The chain couples TRBV20-1 to TRBJ2-7; D is undetermined. The CDR3 is made up of 14 amino acids. Germline-derived CDR1 and CDR2 are DFQATT and SNEGSKA (reference sequence). V lost 6 bases to trimming and J lost 5 bases, with 20 bases between them. CDR3 in amino acids: CSALAQRNVHEQYF. Incomplete CDR3 DNA: TGCAGTGCCCTTGCCCAGCGAAATGTCCACGAG.

Many counts were recorded for this clone. The germline gene is not matched at one end of the junction; a read error may be the cause. The CDR3 end falls 3 residues outside the read, so it is completed with the germline J gene. This chain joins TRBV4-2 and TRBJ2-7, with 8 nucleotides matching TRBD1. The CDR3 is made up of 15 amino acids. Germline V gives CDR1 LGHNA, CDR2 YNFKEQ. The CDR3 reads CASSQETGASYEQYF. The CDR3 bases that were read are TGCGCCAGCAGCCAAGAGACAGGGGCCTCCTACGAG.

Of note for this clone: The CDR3 is cut off 3 residues early in the read; its end comes from the germline J gene. This chain connects TRBV7-8 to TRBJ1-5, with D possibly matching TRBD1 (5 bases). The CDR3 is made up of 14 amino acids. CDR1 is SGHVS, CDR2 FQNEAQ, per germline. The germline V and J ends were trimmed by 2 bases and 8 bases, with 13 bases remaining between them. CDR3 residues: CASSLHAGGKPQHF. The CDR3 bases that were read are TGTGCCAGCAGCTTACACGCCGGGGGGAAGCCC.

As to this clone: The read terminates 3 residues before the CDR3 end, so the remaining end is supplied by the germline J gene. The V gene is TRBV7-9, the J gene TRBJ1-2; D is unclear. CDR1 and CDR2 (germline): SEHNR, FQNEAQ (reference sequence). Between the trimmed V and J ends, which lost 5 bases and 5 bases, there was a span of 15 bases. This CDR3 spans 14 amino acids. Incomplete CDR3 DNA: TGTGCCAGCAGCCTCGTGGAGGGTGGATATGGC. Protein product: CASSLVEGGYG. The full-length CDR3 reads as CASSLVEGGYGYTF.

This clone was detected ten times or more. From the germline J gene comes the end of the CDR3, since the read stops 3 residues before it. The rearrangement joins TRBV7-9 to TRBJ2-3; 8 bases align to TRBD2. This CDR3 is built from 14 residues. With V trimmed by 1 base and J by 5 bases, 2 bases remained unmatched. Per germline, CDR1 SEHNR and CDR2 FQNEAQ (reference sequence). The sequenced CDR3 bases are TGTGCCAGCAGCTTAGAAACTAGCGGAGATACG. It specifies CASSLETSGDT. The whole CDR3 reads CASSLETSGDTQYF.

This clone has at least ten counts. From the germline J gene comes the end of the CDR3, since the read stops 3 residues before it. The chain couples TRBV2 to TRBJ2-7; D not certain. The CDR3 length is 12 residues. Germline V gives CDR1 SNHLY, CDR2 FYNNEI. The germline V and J ends were trimmed by 3 bases and 0 bases, with 3 bases remaining between them. Incomplete CDR3 DNA: TGTGCCAGCAGTGATATCTCCTACGAG. This gives the protein CASSDISYE. The entire CDR3 is CASSDISYEQYF. Complete variable domain (other parts from reference TRBV2 and TRBJ2-7): EPEVTQTPSHQVTQMGQEVILRCVPISNHLYFYWYRQILGQKVEFLVSFYNNEISEKSEIFDDQFSVERPDGSNFTLKIRSTKLEDSAMYFCASSDISYEQYFGPGTRLTVT.

This clone has a count of ten or more. The CDR3 is cut off 3 residues early in the read; its end comes from the germline J gene. The chain employs TRBV20-1 and TRBJ1-1, with D unclear. CDR3 length: 14 residues. The V end lost 5 bases, the J end lost 0 bases, and 13 bases lay between the germline ends. The germline gives CDR1 DFQATT, CDR2 SNEGSKA (reference sequence). The sequenced CDR3 bases are TGCAGTGCTGATATAGGCGGGGTGAACACTGAA. Translated, it gives CSADIGGVNTE. The whole CDR3 is CSADIGGVNTEAFF.

There are many counts of this clone. The read ends 3 residues early relative to the CDR3; the germline J gene fills the gap. V gene TRBV12-5 combines with J gene TRBJ1-5; 7 bases map to TRBD1. This CDR3 spans 15 amino acids. Trimming cost V 7 bases and J 1 base; bases outside gene matches: 7. CDR1 and CDR2 from the germline V gene are LGHNT and FRNRAP. The part of the CDR3 DNA that was read is TGTGCTAGTGCCCAACAGGGGAGAAGCAATCAGCCC. It encodes CASAQQGRSNQP. The CDR3, in full, reads CASAQQGRSNQPQHF.

This clone was detected ten times or more. The CDR3 extends 3 residues past the end of the read, so its final part is completed from the germline J gene. This chain links TRBV20-1 with TRBJ1-5; 9 bases are a match to TRBD1. There are 15 residues in the CDR3. V gave up 5 bases and J gave up 0 bases; unmatched junction bases: 5. CDR1 is DFQATT and CDR2 is SNEGSKA in the germline V gene (reference sequence). Partial CDR3 DNA: TGCAGTGCTCGAGGACAGGGGCGTAGCAATCAGCCC. Encoded protein: CSARGQGRSNQP. The CDR3 in full is CSARGQGRSNQPQHF.

This clone came up many times. The sequenced fragment ends 3 residues before the CDR3 boundary, so the rest is inferred from the germline J gene. The chain carries TRBV12-3 or TRBV12-4 and TRBJ1-6; D is perhaps TRBD1 (5 bases). This CDR3 spans 13 amino acids. V was shortened by 4 bases and J by 8 bases, with 9 bases between the two germline ends. The CDR3 spells CASSSGDYSPLHF. CDR3 DNA, as far as it was read: TGTGCCAGCAGTTCGGGGGATTATTCACCC.

This clone was observed at least ten times. The CDR3 extends 3 residues past the end of the read, so its final part is completed from the germline J gene. J is TRBJ2-5 and V is TRBV20-1; D not certain. The CDR3 sequence is 15 residues long. V lost 6 bases and J lost 5, with 22 bases in between. Germline values: CDR1 DFQATT, CDR2 SNEGSKA (reference sequence). The CDR3 DNA, read in part, is TGCAGTGCCCGGAAACATCTAACGCTCGGGGAGACC. It specifies CSARKHLTLGET. The full CDR3 protein is CSARKHLTLGETQYF.

This clone showed up many times. Sequencing ends 3 residues short of the CDR3 end; the germline J gene provides the rest. V gene TRBV19 combines with J gene TRBJ2-1, with 7 nucleotides matching TRBD2. Trimming took 8 bases from V and 9 from J; bases not matched to a gene: 19. The CDR3 runs to 16 residues. In germline, CDR1 is LNHDA, CDR2 SQIVND (reference sequence). The CDR3 DNA, read in part, is TGTGCCAGTGCCTACCAAGCGGGAACGTTGGCGGCTGAG. Protein product: CASAYQAGTLAAE. The full CDR3 reads CASAYQAGTLAAEQFF.

This clone was counted at least ten times. The read comes to an end 3 residues before the CDR3 does, leaving the germline J gene to fill in the end. The V and J genes are TRBV7-2 and TRBJ2-1, with 8 bases identical to TRBD2. This CDR3 is built from 15 residues. Germline CDR1 and CDR2: SGHTA and FQGNSA. V was clipped by 1 base and J by 1 base; unmatched bases: 0. The chain's CDR3 is CASSLVAGSYNEQFF. The CDR3 DNA, read in part, is TGTGCCAGCAGCTTAGTAGCGGGATCCTACAATGAG.

This clone showed up many times. CDR3 in amino acids: CASSFHSGVTEAFF. The CDR3 bases that were read are TGTGCCAGTAGTTTCCACTCAGGGGTTACTGAA. V is TRBV19 and J is TRBJ1-1; possible D gene TRBD1, 6 bases. With the read ending 3 residues before the CDR3 end, the germline J gene is used to fill in that end. Trimming shortened V by 5 bases and J by 5 bases, and 15 bases separated the two germline ends. Germline V gives CDR1 LNHDA, CDR2 SQIVND (reference sequence). This CDR3 has 14 residues.

This clone was seen many times. Coverage ceases 3 residues before the CDR3 finishes, and the germline J gene fills in the end. The chain is built from TRBV28 and TRBJ2-5, with 9 bases lining up with TRBD2. Per germline, CDR1 MDHEN and CDR2 SYDVKM. J lost 1 base, V lost 4 bases, and 10 bases had no gene match. The CDR3 has 17 amino acids. The DNA read from the CDR3 is TGTGCCAGCAGTTCTTTCTTCGGACTAGCGCTCCAAGAGACC. Its protein product is CASSSFFGLALQET. The whole CDR3 protein reads CASSSFFGLALQETQYF.

At least ten counts were recorded for this clone. The DNA ends 3 residues before the CDR3 does, and the rest of the CDR3 is filled in from the germline J gene. The rearrangement links TRBV5-1 to TRBJ2-7; 13 nucleotides line up with TRBD2. The CDR3 has 17 amino acids. V lost 2 bases, J lost 4 bases, and 9 bases stayed unmatched. Germline CDR1 is SGHRS and CDR2 is YFSETQ. The CDR3: CASSLYGLAGEEYEQYF. The DNA read from the CDR3 is TGCGCCAGCAGCTTATACGGACTAGCGGGAGAGGAGTACGAG.